This TCR beta chain comes out of a study of T cell repertoires in cytomegalovirus infection. Study-level information: Recently identified HLA-C-restricted CMV epitopes and well-studied HLA-B-restricted CMV epitopes were used by the study. Study findings and constraints: Dominant in the ex vivo response were TCR beta clonotypes restricted by HLA-C and specific for CMV.

The CDR3 consists of 16 residues. Germline V gene data show CDR1 as SGHTA and CDR2 as FQGNSA. Germline trimming cut 5 bases from V and 7 bases from J; bases unmatched to any gene: 13. MiXCR was run by TCRdb on the reads, yielding one entry per CDR3 protein. This table has some 920,000 distinct CDR3 sequences, approximately 31% appearing once. This clonotype has a count of ten or more. The antigen remains undetermined. Sequenced here: cultured CD8+ T cells from PBMCs, sampled from culture after CMV antigen stimulation. The chain combines TRBV7-2 with TRBJ1-4, with 7 positions matching TRBD1. This sequence was found in a human donor in good health (CMV status not recorded). Some clones in this sample may be carry-over from other donors' samples. The CDR3 DNA sequence: TGTGCCAGCAGCCTGGGGACAGTCCTAGAGGGTGAAAAACTGTTTTTT. This translates into CASSLGTVLEGEKLFF.